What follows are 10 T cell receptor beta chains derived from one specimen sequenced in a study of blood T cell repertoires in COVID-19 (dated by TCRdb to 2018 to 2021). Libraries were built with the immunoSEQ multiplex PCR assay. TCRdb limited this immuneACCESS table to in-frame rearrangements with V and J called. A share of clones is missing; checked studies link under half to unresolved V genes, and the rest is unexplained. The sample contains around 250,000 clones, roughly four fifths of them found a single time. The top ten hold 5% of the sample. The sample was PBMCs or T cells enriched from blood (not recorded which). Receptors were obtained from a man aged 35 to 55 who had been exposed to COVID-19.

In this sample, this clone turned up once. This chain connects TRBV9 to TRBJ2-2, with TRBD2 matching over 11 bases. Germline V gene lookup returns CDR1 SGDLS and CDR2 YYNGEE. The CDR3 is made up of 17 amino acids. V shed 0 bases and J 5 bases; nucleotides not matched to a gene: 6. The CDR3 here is CASSVGTSGSITGELFF. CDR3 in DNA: TGTGCCAGCAGCGTAGGAACTAGCGGGAGTATAACCGGGGAGCTGTTTTTT.

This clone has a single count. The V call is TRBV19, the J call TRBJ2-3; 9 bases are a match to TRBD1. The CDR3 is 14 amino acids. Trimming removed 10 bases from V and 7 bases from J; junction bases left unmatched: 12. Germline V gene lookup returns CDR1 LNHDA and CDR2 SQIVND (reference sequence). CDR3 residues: CATRDRATSNTQYF. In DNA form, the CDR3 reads TGTGCCACCCGGGACAGGGCCACATCGAATACGCAGTATTTT.

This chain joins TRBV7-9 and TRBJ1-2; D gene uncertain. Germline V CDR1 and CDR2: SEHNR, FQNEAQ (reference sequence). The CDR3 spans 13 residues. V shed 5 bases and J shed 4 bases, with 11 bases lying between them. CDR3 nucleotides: TGTGCCAGCAGCAAGGACTTCACCTATGGCTACACCTTC. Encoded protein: CASSKDFTYGYTF.

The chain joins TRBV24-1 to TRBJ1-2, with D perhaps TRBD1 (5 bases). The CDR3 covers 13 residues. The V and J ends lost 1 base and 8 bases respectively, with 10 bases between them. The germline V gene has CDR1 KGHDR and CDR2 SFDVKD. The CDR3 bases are TGTGCCACCAGTGATTTCACAGGAAGAGGCTACACCTTC. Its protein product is CATSDFTGRGYTF.

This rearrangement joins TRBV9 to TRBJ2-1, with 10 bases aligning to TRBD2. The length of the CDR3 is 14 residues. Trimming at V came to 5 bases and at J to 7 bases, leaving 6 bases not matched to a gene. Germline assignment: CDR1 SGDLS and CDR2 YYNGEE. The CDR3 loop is CASSLAGDRNEQFF. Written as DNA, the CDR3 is TGTGCCAGCAGTCTAGCGGGAGATCGAAATGAGCAGTTCTTC.

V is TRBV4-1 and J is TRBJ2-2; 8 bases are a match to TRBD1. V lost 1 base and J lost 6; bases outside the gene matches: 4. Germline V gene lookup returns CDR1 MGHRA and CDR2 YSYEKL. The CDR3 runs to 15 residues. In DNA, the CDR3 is TGCGCCAGCAGCCAAGGTCAGGGGGCGGCCGGGGAGCTGTTTTTT. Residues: CASSQGQGAAGELFF.

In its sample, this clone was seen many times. CDR3 in DNA: TGTGCCAGCAGCAAGGGACAGGAACAAGAGACCCAGTACTTC. It codes for CASSKGQEQETQYF. This chain uses TRBV6-5 with TRBJ2-5, with 8 bases identical to TRBD1. The trim removed 6 bases at V and 2 bases at J, leaving 5 bases unmatched. The length of the CDR3 is 14 residues. Germline V lookup: CDR1 MNHEY, CDR2 SVGAGI.

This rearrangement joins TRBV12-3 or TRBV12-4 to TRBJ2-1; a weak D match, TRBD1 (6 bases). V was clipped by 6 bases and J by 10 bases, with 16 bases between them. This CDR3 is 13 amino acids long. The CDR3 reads CASSPRQEAEQFF. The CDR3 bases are TGTGCCAGCAGCCCACGACAGGAAGCGGAGCAGTTCTTC.

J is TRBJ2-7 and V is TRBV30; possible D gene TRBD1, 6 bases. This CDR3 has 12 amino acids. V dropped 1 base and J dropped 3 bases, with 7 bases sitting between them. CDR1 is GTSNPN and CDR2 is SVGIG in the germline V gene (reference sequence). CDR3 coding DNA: TGTGCCTGGAGTGGACAGGACTACGAGCAGTACTTC. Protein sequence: CAWSGQDYEQYF.

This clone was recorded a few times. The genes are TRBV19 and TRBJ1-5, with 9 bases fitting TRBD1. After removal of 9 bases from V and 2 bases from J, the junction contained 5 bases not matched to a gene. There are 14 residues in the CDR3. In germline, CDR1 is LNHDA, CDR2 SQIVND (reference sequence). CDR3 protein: CASTGGFGNQPQHF. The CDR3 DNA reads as TGTGCCAGCACAGGGGGCTTCGGCAATCAGCCCCAGCATTTT. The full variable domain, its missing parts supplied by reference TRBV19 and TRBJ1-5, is DGGITQSPKYLFRKEGQNVTLSCEQNLNHDAMYWYRQDPGQGLRLIYYSQIVNDFQKGDIAEGYSVSREKKESFPLTVTSAQKNPTAFYLCASTGGFGNQPQHFGDGTRLSIL.